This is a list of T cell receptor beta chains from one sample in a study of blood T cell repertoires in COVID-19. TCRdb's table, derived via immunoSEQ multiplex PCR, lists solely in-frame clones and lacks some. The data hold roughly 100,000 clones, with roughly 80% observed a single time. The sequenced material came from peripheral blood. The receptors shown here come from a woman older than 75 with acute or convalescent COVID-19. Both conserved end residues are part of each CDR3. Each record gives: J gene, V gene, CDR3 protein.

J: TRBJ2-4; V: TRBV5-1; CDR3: CASSPPGGENIQYF
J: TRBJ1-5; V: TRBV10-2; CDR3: CASMENSNQPQHF
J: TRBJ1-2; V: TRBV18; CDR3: CASSPPVVLVNGYTF
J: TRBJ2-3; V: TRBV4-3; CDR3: CATSGQLTDTQYF
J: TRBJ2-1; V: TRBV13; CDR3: CASSIREGTYNEQFF
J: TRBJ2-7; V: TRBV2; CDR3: CASETSPTSYEQYF
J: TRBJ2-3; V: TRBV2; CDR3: CASSGTSGYTDTQYF
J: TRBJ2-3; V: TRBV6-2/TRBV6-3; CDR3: CASSLNTDTQYF
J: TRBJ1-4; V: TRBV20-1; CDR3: CSASESLREKLFF
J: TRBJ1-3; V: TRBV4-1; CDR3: CASSQGQGGNTIYF
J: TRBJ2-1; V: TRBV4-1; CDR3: CASSPHRGRDNEQFF
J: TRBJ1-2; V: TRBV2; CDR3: CASSEGGGLYGYTF
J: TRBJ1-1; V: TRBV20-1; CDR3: CSATGKAEAFF
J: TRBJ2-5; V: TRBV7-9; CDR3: CASSLRGGGREETQYF
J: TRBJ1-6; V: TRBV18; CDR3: CASSPPWTGSSYNSPLHF
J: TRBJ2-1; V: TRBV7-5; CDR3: CARSLVASPRDSPFF
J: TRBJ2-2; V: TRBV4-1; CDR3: CASSPSTMNTGELFF
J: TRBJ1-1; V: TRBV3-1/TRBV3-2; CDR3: CASSRTGGTEAFF
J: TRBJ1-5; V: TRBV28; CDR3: CASSLISTPGSQPQHF
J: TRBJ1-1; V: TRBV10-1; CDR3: CASSESPQGDAFF
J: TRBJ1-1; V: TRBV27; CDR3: CASSSRGGRDTEAFF
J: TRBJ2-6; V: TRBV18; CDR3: CASSLTGQPSGANVLTF
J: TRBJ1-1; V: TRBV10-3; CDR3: CAIRGTVNAGEAFF
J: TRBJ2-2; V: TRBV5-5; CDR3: CASSSKGLVGESTGELFF
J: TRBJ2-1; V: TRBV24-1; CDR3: CATSDLGTGAYNEQFF
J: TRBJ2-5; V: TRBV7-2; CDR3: CASSFSGSPETQYF
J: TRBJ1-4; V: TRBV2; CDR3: CASGRVRDEKLFF
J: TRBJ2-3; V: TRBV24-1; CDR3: CATSNSGRYADTQYF
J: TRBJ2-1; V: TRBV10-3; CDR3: CAIETGGNYNEQFF
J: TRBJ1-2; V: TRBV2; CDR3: CASMGGYSYGYTF
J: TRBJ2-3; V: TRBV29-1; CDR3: CSVDSPTQYF
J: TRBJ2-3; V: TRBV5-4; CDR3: CASSLTSSSDTQYF
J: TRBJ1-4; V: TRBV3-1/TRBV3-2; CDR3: CASSFLTGNEKLFF
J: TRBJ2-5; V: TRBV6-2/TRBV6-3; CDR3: CASSYPPKAQYF
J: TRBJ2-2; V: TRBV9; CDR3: CASSSRTSGYTGELFF
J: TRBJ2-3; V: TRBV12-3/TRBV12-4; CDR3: CASSLYRGRQYF
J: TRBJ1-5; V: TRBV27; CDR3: CASSLSGGGTPQHF
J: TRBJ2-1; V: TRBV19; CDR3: CASSMSTASGPSYNEQFF
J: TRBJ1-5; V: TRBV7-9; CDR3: CASSRGINQPQHF
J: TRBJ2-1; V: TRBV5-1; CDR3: CASSPIAGAFNEQFF
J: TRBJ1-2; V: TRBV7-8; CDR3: CASTRQGTYGYTF
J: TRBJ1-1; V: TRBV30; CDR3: CAWSVRGTAGLAFF
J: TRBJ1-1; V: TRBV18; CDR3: CASSPRMTGLPNTEAFF
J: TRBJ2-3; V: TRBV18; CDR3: CASSPSASTDTQYF
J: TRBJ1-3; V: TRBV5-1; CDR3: CASSSDRGNTIYF